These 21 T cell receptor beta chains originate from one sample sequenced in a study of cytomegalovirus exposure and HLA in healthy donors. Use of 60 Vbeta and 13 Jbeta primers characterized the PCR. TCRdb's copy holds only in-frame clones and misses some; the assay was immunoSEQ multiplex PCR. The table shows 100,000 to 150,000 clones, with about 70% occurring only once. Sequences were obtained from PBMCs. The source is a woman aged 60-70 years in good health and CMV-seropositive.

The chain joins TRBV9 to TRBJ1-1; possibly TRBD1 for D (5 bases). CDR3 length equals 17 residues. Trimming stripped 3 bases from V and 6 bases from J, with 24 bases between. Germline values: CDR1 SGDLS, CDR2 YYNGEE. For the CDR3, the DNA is TGTGCCAGCAGCGCCGCCCGGGGGGGAAGTCGGTACGCTGAAGCTTTCTTT. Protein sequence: CASSAARGGSRYAEAFF.

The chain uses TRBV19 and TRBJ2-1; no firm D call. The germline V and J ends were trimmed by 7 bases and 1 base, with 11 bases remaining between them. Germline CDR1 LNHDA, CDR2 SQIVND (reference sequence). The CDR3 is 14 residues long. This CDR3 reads CASKSQESYNEQFF. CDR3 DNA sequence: TGTGCCAGTAAGAGTCAGGAATCCTACAATGAGCAGTTCTTC.

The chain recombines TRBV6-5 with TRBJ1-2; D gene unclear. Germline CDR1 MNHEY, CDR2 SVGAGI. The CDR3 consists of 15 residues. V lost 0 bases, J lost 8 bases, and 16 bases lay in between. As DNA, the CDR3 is TGTGCCAGCAGTTACTCTAGCAGGCCCTCGGGGGGCTACACCTTC. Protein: CASSYSSRPSGGYTF.

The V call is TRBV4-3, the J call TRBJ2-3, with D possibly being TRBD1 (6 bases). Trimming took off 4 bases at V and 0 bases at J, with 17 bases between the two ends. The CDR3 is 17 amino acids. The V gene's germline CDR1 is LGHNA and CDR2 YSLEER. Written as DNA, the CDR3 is TGCGCCAGCAGCCGAGGGGGTGCGCGGACTAGCACAGATACGCAGTATTTT. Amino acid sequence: CASSRGGARTSTDTQYF.

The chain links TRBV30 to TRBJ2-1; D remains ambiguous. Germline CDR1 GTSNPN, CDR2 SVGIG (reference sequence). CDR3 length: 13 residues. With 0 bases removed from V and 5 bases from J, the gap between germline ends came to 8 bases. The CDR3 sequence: CAWSVRVNNEQFF. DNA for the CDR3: TGTGCCTGGAGTGTACGAGTCAACAATGAGCAGTTCTTC.

The CDR3 loop reads CASSPQEGAREKLFF. CDR3 DNA: TGTGCCAGCAGCCCCCAGGAGGGGGCGCGTGAAAAACTGTTTTTT. The chain employs TRBV11-2 and TRBJ1-4; 7 positions agree with TRBD1. With V trimmed by 5 bases and J by 7 bases, 10 bases remained unmatched. CDR3 length: 15 residues. Germline V gives CDR1 SGHAT, CDR2 FQNNGV.

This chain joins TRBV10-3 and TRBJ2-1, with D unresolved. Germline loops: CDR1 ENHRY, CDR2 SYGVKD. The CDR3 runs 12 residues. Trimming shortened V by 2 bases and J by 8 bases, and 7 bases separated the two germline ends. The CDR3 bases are TGTGCCATCAGTGAGATGGCTGATGAGCAGTTCTTC. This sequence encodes CAISEMADEQFF.

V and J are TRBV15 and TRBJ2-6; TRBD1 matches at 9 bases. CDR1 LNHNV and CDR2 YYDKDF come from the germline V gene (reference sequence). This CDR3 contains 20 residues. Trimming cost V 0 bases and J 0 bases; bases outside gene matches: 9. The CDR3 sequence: CATSRDLMGTGYSGANVLTF. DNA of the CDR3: TGTGCCACCAGCAGAGATCTTATGGGGACAGGGTACTCTGGGGCCAACGTCCTGACTTTC. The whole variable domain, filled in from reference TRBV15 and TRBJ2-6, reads DAMVIQNPRYQVTQFGKPVTLSCSQTLNHNVMYWYQQKSSQAPKLLFHYYDKDFNNEADTPDNFQSRRPNTSFCFLDIRSPGLGDTAMYLCATSRDLMGTGYSGANVLTFGAGSRLTVL.

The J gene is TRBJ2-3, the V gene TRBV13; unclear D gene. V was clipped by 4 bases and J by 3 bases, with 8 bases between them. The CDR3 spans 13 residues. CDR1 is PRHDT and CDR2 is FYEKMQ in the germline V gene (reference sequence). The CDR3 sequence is CASSSPPTDTQYF. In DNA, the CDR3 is TGTGCCAGCAGCTCCCCCCCGACAGATACGCAGTATTTT.

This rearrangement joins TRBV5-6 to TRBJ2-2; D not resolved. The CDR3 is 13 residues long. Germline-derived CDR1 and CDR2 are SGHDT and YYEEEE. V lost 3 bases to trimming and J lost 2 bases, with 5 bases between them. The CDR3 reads CASSSGNTGELFF. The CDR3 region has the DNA TGTGCCAGCAGCTCCGGTAACACCGGGGAGCTGTTTTTT.

For the CDR3, the DNA is TGTGCCTGGAGTTCCGGGACAGAACCCACTAACTATGGCTACACCTTC. Residues: CAWSSGTEPTNYGYTF. This chain connects TRBV30 to TRBJ1-2; 7 bases map to TRBD1. V lost 2 bases to trimming and J lost 0 bases; unmatched junction nucleotides: 9. The CDR3 is 16 amino acids. Germline-derived CDR1 and CDR2 are GTSNPN and SVGIG (reference sequence).

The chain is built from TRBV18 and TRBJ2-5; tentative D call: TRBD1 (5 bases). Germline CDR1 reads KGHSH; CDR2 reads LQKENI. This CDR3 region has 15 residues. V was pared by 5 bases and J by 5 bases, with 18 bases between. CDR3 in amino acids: CASSASLRVGETQYF. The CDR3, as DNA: TGTGCCAGCTCAGCCAGCCTCAGGGTTGGTGAGACCCAGTACTTC.

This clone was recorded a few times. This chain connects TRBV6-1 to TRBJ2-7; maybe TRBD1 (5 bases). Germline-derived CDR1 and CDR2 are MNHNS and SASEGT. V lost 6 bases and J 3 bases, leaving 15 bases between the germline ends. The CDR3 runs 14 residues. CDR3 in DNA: TGTGCCAGCAGAGGCAGGGCATTTGGCTACGAGCAGTACTTC. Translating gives CASRGRAFGYEQYF.

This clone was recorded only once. The CDR3: CASRAELNTEAFF. CDR3 nucleotides: TGTGCCAGCAGGGCAGAACTGAACACTGAAGCTTTCTTT. This chain joins TRBV6-1 and TRBJ1-1; D remains unclear. This CDR3 has 13 residues. V lost 6 bases to trimming and J lost 0 bases, with 8 bases between them. Germline V lookup: CDR1 MNHNS, CDR2 SASEGT.

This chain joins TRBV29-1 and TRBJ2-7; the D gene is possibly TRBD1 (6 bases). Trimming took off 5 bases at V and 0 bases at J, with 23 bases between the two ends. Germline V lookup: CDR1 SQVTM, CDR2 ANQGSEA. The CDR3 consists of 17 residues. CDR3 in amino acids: CSVSLGTPMLSSYEQYF. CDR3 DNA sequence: TGCAGCGTTAGCCTGGGGACACCGATGCTTAGCTCCTACGAGCAGTACTTC.

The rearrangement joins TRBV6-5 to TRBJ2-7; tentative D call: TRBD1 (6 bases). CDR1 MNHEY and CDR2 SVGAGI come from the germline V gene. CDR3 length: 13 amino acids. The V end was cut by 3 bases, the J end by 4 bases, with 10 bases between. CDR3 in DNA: TGTGCCAGCAGTTATGGGGGCCCTTACGAGCAGTACTTC. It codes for CASSYGGPYEQYF.

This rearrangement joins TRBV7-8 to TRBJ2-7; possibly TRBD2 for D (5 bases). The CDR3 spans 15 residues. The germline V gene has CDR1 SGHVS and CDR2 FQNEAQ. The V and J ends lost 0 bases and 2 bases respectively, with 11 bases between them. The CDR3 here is CASSLAAGWAYEQYF. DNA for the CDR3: TGTGCCAGCAGCTTAGCGGCGGGCTGGGCCTACGAGCAGTACTTC.

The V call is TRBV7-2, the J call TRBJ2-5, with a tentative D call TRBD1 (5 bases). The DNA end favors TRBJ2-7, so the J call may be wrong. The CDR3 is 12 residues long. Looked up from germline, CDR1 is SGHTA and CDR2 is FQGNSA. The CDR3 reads CASSFPQGEQYF. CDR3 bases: TGTGCCAGCAGCTTCCCCCAGGGCGAGCAGTACTTC.

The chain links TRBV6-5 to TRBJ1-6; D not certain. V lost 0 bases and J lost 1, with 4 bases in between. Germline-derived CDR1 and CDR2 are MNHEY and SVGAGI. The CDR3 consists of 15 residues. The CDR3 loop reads CASSYSTSYNSPLHF. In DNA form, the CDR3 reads TGTGCCAGCAGTTACTCCACATCCTATAATTCACCCCTCCACTTT.

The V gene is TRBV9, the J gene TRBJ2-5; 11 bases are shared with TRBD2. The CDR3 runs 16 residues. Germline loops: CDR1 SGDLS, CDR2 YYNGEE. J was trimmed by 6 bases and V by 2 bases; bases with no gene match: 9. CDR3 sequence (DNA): TGTGCCAGCAGCGTTACTAGCGGGAGCCTCCGTCAGACCCAGTACTTC. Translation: CASSVTSGSLRQTQYF. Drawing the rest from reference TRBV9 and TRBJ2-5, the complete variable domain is DSGVTQTPKHLITATGQRVTLRCSPRSGDLSVYWYQQSLDQGLQFLIQYYNGEERAKGNILERFSAQQFPDLHSELNLSSLELGDSALYFCASSVTSGSLRQTQYFGPGTRLLVL.

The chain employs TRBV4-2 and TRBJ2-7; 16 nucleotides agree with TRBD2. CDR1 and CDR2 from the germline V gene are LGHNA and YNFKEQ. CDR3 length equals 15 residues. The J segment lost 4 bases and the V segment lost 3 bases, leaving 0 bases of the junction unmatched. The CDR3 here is CASSQGLAGGYEQYF. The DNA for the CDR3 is TGTGCCAGCAGCCAGGGACTAGCGGGAGGGTACGAGCAGTACTTC.